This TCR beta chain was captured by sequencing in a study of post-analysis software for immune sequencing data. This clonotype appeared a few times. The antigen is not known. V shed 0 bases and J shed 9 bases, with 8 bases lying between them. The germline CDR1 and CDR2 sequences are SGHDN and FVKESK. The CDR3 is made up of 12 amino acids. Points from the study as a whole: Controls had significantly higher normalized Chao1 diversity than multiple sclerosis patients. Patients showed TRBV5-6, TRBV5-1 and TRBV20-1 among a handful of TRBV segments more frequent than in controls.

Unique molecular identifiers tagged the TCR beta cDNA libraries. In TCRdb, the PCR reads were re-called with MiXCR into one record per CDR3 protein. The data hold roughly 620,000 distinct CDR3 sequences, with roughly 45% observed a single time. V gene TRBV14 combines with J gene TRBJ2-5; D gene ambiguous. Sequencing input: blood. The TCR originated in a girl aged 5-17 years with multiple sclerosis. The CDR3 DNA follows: TGTGCCAGCAGCCAAGAGCGGTCCGCCCAGTACTTC. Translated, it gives CASSQERSAQYF.